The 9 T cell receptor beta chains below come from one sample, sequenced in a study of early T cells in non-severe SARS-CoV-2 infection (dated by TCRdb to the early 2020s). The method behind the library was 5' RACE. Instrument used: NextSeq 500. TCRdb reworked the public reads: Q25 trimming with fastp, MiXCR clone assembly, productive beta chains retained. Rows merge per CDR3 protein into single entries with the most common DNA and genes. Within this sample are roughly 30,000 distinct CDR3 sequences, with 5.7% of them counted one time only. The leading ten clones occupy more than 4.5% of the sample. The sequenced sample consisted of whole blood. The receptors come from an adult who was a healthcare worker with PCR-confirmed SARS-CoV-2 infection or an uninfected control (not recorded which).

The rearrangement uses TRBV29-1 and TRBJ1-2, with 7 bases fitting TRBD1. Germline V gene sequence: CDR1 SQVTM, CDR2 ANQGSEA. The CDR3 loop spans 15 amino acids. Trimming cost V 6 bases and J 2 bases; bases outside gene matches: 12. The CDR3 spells CSVYGTAQLNYGYTF. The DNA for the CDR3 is TGCAGCGTCTATGGGACAGCTCAGCTGAACTATGGCTACACCTTC.

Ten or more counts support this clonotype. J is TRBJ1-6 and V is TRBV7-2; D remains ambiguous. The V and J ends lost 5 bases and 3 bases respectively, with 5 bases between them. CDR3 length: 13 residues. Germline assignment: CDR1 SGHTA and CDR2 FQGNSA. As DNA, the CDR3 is TGTGCCAGCAGCCTCCTCTATAATTCACCCCTCCACTTT. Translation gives CASSLLYNSPLHF.

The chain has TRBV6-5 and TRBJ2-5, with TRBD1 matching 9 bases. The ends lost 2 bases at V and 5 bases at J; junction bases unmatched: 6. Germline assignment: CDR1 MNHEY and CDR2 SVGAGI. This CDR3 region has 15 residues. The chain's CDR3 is CASSYRTGVGETQYF. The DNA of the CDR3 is TGTGCCAGCAGTTACAGGACAGGGGTGGGGGAGACCCAGTACTTC.

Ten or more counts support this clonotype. The CDR3 DNA sequence: TGTGCCAGCAGCCCCCTGGGGGAGGGCTCTGGAAACACCATATATTTT. Its translation is CASSPLGEGSGNTIYF. The rearrangement joins TRBV7-2 to TRBJ1-3; weak D call: TRBD1 (5 bases). The V gene lost 5 bases and the J gene lost 0 bases, with 14 bases spanning the gap. Germline loops: CDR1 SGHTA, CDR2 FQGNSA. This CDR3 is 16 amino acids long.

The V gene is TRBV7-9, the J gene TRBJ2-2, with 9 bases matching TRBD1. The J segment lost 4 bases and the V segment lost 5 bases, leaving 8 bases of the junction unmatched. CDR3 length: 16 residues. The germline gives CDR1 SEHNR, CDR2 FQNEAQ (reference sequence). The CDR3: CASSIGTGIGTGELFF. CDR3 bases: TGTGCCAGCAGCATTGGGACAGGGATAGGCACCGGGGAGCTGTTTTTT. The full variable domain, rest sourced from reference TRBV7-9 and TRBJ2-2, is DTGVSQNPRHKITKRGQNVTFRCDPISEHNRLYWYRQTLGQGPEFLTYFQNEAQLEKSRLLSDRFSAERPKGSFSTLEIQRTEQGDSAMYLCASSIGTGIGTGELFFGEGSRLTVL.

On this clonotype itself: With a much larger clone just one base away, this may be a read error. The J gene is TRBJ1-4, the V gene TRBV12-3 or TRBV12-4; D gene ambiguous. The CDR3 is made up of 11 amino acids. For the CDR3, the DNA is TGTGCCAGCGGTTTCGGTGAAAAACTGTTTTTT. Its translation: CASGFGEKLFF.

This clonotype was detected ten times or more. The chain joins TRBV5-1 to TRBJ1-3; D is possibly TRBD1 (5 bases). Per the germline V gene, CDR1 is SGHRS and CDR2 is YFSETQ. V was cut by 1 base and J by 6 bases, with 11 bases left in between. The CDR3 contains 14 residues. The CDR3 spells CASSLQGEINTIYF. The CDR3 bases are TGCGCCAGCAGCTTGCAGGGTGAGATAAACACCATATATTTT.

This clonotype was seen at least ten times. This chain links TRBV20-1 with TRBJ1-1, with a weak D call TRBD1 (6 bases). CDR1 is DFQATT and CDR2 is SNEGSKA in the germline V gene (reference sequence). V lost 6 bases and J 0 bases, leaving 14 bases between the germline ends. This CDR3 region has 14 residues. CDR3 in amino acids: CSATKQGMNTEAFF. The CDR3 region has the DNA TGCAGTGCCACTAAACAGGGCATGAACACTGAAGCTTTCTTT.

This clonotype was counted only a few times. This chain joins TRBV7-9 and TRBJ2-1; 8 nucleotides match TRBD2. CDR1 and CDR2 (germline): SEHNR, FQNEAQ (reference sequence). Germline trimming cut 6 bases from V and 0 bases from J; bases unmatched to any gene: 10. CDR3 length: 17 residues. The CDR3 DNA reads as TGTGCCAGCAGTTCGGCGGGGGGCCTAAGCTCCTACAATGAGCAGTTCTTC. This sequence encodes CASSSAGGLSSYNEQFF. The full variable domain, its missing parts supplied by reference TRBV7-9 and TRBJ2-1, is DTGVSQNPRHKITKRGQNVTFRCDPISEHNRLYWYRQTLGQGPEFLTYFQNEAQLEKSRLLSDRFSAERPKGSFSTLEIQRTEQGDSAMYLCASSSAGGLSSYNEQFFGPGTRLTVL.